This T cell receptor (beta chain) appears in the sequencing data of a study of human T cells and chemical hapten exposure. On the study more broadly: Scalp application of diphenylcyclopropenone was performed weekly in patients across the entire roughly 25-week study.

The CDR3 runs to 14 residues. Trimming removed 5 bases at V and 4 bases at J, with 14 bases between. In germline, CDR1 is SGHVS, CDR2 FQNEAQ. The study's library attached unique molecular identifiers to single cDNA molecules. TCRdb re-derived calls from the RACE reads in MiXCR, one entry per CDR3 protein. The sample lists approximately 100,000 distinct CDR3 sequences; about 10% were seen once. Documented time point: patch test 1, 2 weeks after DPC sensitization. The treatment denotes: therapeutic diphenylcyclopropenone sensitization with weekly scalp DPC. Samples of blood were obtained prior to the application of each patch test. Suited to DPC and affected by alopecia, the donors ranged from 18 to 70 years old.

Here the sequenced sample was whole blood, taken in connection with sensitization to the hapten diphenylcyclopropenone (DPC). The V gene is TRBV7-8, the J gene TRBJ1-2, with D maybe TRBD1 (5 bases). The receptor comes from a woman between 35 and 50 years old with alopecia areata. Some clones in this sample may be carry-over from other donors' samples. For the CDR3, the DNA is TGTGCCAGCAGCCTAGGGACTTCCAGCTATGGCTACACCTTC. This encodes CASSLGTSSYGYTF.